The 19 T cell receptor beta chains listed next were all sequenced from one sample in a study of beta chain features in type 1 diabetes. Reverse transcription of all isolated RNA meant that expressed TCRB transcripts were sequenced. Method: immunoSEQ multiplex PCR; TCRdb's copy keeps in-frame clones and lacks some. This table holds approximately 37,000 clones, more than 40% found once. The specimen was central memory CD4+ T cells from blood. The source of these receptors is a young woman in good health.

The DNA of the CDR3 is TGTGCCAGCAGTTTATCGCCCCGGGGGAACACTGAAGCTTTCTTT. This sequence encodes CASSLSPRGNTEAFF. The rearrangement links TRBV27 to TRBJ1-1; D is unresolved. The V end lost 0 bases, the J end lost 1 base, and 9 bases lay between the germline ends. Germline V gene sequence: CDR1 MNHEY, CDR2 SMNVEV (reference sequence). The CDR3 consists of 15 residues.

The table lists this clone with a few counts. In nucleotides, the CDR3 is TGTGCCAGCAGGGCGACAGGGCGGGGCGAGACCCAGTACTTC. It yields the protein CASRATGRGETQYF. The V gene is TRBV6-6, the J gene TRBJ2-5; D may be TRBD1 (7 bases). Germline CDR1 reads MNHNY; CDR2 reads SVGAGI (reference sequence). Trimming stripped 6 bases from V and 5 bases from J, with 16 bases between. The length of the CDR3 is 14 residues.

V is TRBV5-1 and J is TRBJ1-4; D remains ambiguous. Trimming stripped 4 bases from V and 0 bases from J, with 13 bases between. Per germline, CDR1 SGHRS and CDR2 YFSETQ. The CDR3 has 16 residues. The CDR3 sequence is CASSPGADSTNEKLFF. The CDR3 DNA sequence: TGCGCCAGCAGCCCCGGCGCAGACTCAACTAATGAAAAACTGTTTTTT.

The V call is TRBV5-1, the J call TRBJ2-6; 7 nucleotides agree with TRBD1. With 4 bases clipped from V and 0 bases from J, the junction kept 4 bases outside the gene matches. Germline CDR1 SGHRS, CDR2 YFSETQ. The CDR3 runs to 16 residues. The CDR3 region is CASSGTALSGANVLTF. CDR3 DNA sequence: TGCGCCAGCAGCGGGACAGCGCTCTCTGGGGCCAACGTCCTGACTTTC.

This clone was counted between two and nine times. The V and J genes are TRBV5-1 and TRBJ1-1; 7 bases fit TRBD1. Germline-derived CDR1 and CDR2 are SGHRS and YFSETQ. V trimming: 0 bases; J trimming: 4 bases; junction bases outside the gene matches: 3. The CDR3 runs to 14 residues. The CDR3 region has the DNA TGCGCCAGCAGCTTGGAAGCAGGGGGCACTGAAGCTTTCTTT. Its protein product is CASSLEAGGTEAFF.

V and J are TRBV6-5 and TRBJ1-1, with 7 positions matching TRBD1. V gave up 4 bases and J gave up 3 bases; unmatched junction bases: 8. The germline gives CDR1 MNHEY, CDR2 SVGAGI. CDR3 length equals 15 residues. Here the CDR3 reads CASSSTGTLHTEAFF. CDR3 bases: TGTGCCAGCAGTTCGACAGGGACCCTTCACACTGAAGCTTTCTTT.

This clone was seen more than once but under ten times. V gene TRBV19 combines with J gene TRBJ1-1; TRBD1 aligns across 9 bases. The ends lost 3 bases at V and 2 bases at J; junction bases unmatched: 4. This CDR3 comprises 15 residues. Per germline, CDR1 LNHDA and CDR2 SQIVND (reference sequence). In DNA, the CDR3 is TGTGCCAGTAGTATCAACAGGGGGCCCAACACTGAAGCTTTCTTT. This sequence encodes CASSINRGPNTEAFF.

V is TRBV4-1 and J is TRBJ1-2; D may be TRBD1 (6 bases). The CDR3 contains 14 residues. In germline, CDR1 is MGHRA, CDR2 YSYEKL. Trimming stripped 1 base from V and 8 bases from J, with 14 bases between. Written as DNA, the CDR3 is TGCGCCAGCAGCCAAGGCACAGGGCGTGGGGGCTACACCTTC. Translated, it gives CASSQGTGRGGYTF.

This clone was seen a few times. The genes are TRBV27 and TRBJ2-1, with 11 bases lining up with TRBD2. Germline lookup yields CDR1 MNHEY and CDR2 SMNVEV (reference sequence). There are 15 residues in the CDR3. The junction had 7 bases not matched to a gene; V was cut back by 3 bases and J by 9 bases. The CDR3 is CASSFTSGRGVEQFF. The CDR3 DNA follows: TGTGCCAGCAGTTTCACTAGCGGGAGAGGGGTTGAGCAGTTCTTC.

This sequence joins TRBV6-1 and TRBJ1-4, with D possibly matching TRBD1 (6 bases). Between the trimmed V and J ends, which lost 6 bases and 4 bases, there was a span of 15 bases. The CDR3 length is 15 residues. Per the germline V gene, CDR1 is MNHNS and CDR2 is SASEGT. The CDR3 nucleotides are TGTGCCAGCAGGGGCAGGGGCGGGGGTAATGAAAAACTGTTTTTT. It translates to CASRGRGGGNEKLFF.

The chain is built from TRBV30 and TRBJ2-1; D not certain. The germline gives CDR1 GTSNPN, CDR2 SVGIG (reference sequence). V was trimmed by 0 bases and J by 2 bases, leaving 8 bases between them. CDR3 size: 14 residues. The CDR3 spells CAWSVQLPYNEQFF. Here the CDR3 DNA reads TGTGCCTGGAGTGTACAGCTTCCCTACAATGAGCAGTTCTTC.

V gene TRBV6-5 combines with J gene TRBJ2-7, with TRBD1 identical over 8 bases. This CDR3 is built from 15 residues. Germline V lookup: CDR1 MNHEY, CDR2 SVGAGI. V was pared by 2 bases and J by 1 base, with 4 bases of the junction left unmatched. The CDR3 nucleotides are TGTGCCAGCAGTTACAGCCGGGACAGGTCCTACGAGCAGTACTTC. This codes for CASSYSRDRSYEQYF.

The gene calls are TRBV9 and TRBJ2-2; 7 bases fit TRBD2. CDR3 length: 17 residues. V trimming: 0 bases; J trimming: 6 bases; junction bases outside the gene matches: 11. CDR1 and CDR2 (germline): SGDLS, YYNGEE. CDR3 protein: CASSVAPLGLAAGELFF. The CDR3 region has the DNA TGTGCCAGCAGCGTAGCTCCCCTCGGGCTAGCGGCCGGGGAGCTGTTTTTT.

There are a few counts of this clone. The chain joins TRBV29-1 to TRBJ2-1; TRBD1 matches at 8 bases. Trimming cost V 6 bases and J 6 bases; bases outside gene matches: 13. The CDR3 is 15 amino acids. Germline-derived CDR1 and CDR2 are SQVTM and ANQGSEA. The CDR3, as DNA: TGCAGCGTCGGACAGGGTATGCTTGGGGCCAATGAGCAGTTCTTC. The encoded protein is CSVGQGMLGANEQFF.

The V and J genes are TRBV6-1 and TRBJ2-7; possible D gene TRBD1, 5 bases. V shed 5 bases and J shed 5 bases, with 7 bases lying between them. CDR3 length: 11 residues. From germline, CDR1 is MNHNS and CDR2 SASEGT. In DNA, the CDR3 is TGTGCCAGCAGTCAGACAGACGAGCAGTACTTC. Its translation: CASSQTDEQYF.

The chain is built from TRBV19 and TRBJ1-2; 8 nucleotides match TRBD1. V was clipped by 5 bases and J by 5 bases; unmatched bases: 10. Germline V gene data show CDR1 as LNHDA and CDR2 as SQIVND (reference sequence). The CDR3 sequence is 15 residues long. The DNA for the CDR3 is TGTGCCAGTAGTCCGACAGGGGCCTCTTCGTATGGCTACACCTTC. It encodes CASSPTGASSYGYTF.

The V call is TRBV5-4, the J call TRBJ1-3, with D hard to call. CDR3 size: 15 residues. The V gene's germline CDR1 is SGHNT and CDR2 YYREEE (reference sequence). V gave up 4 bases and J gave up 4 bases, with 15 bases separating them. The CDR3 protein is CASSPSLGVGNTIYF. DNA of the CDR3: TGTGCCAGCAGCCCCTCATTAGGAGTCGGAAACACCATATATTTT.

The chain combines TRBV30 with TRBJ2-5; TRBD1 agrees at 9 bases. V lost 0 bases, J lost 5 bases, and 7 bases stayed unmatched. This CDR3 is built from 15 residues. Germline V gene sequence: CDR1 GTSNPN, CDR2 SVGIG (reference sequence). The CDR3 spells CAWSVHGQGWETQYF. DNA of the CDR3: TGTGCCTGGAGTGTTCATGGACAGGGGTGGGAGACCCAGTACTTC.

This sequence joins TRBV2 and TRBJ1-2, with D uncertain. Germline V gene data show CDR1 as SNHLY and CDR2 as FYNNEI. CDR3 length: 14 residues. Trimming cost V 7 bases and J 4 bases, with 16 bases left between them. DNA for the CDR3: TGTGCCAGCAACGAAGGTAGAGGGATCTATGGCTACACCTTC. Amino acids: CASNEGRGIYGYTF.